Presented here are 27 T cell receptor beta chains from one specimen sequenced in a study of beta chain features in type 1 diabetes. Study results and caveats: Type 1 diabetes patients had moderately but significantly shorter TCRB CDR3s in all four CD4+ subsets.

Sequenced material consisted of expressed TCRB transcripts (all of the isolated RNA was reverse transcribed). Measured with immunoSEQ multiplex PCR; TCRdb has only the in-frame clones, and not every one. Among 600,000 or so clones listed, 11% to 15% were seen once. No antigen has been identified for these receptors. The sample taken for sequencing was naive CD4+ T cells from blood. The receptors come from a man aged 18 to 35 with type 1 diabetes.

About this clone itself: Relative to the germline gene, one junction end is altered; a read error may explain this. The chain joins TRBV20-1 to TRBJ2-7; 9 nucleotides align to TRBD2. This CDR3 comprises 9 residues. Germline loops: CDR1 DFQATT, CDR2 SNEGSKA (reference sequence). The CDR3 region has the DNA TGCAGTCCTTTGAATAGCGGGGGTTTC. It encodes CSPLNSGGF.

The chain links TRBV2 to TRBJ1-2; D perhaps matches TRBD1 (5 bases). This CDR3 spans 15 amino acids. Germline V gene lookup returns CDR1 SNHLY and CDR2 FYNNEI. The V end lost 7 bases, the J end lost 6 bases, and 21 bases lay between the germline ends. CDR3 amino acids: CASIFYGQATDGYTF. In nucleotides, the CDR3 is TGTGCCAGCATTTTTTACGGACAAGCAACCGATGGCTACACCTTC.

This clone has more than one count but fewer than ten. The J gene is TRBJ2-1, the V gene TRBV4-2; D remains ambiguous. V was cut by 0 bases and J by 3 bases, with 6 bases left in between. CDR3 length equals 14 residues. Germline V CDR1 and CDR2: LGHNA, YNFKEQ. The CDR3 is CASSQDLDYNEQFF. CDR3 in DNA: TGTGCCAGCAGCCAAGATCTAGACTACAATGAGCAGTTCTTC.

The chain has TRBV10-3 and TRBJ1-1, with unresolved D. The germline V gene encodes CDR1 ENHRY and CDR2 SYGVKD. Trimming took 4 bases from V and 10 from J, leaving 13 bases between them. The CDR3 has 12 amino acids. The CDR3 region has the DNA TGTGCCATCAGTGTATCTAGGACTTTAGCTTTCTTT. It translates to CAISVSRTLAFF.

This clone was seen a handful of times. The V call is TRBV28, the J call TRBJ1-6, with 7 bases that match TRBD1. Germline V gives CDR1 MDHEN, CDR2 SYDVKM. This CDR3 region has 15 residues. J was trimmed by 7 bases and V by 5 bases; bases with no gene match: 8. CDR3 bases: TGTGCCAGCAGTATAACGGGACAGTACAATTCACCCCTCCACTTT. It encodes CASSITGQYNSPLHF.

DNA of the CDR3: TGTGCCAGCAGTTTTCAGGGGATGTACGAGCAGTACTTC. Its translation: CASSFQGMYEQYF. The chain links TRBV27 to TRBJ2-7; TRBD1 is a possible D gene (6 bases). The CDR3 is made up of 13 amino acids. Germline V gene data show CDR1 as MNHEY and CDR2 as SMNVEV (reference sequence). V shed 3 bases and J shed 4 bases, with 10 bases lying between them.

In regard to this clone: Distinct nucleotide sequences in the sample also encode this CDR3. The chain is built from TRBV30 and TRBJ1-5; weak D call: TRBD1 (5 bases). The CDR3 contains 13 residues. From germline, CDR1 is GTSNPN and CDR2 SVGIG (reference sequence). V was pared by 1 base and J by 4 bases, with 8 bases between. In nucleotides, the CDR3 is TGTGCCTGGAGTGCCCGGGGGAATCAGCCCCAGCATTTT. It codes for CAWSARGNQPQHF. Supplemented by reference TRBV30 and TRBJ1-5, the full variable domain reads SQTIHQWPATLVQPVGSPLSLECTVEGTSNPNLYWYRQAAGRGLQLLFYSVGIGQISSEVPQNLSASRPQDRQFILSSKKLLLSDSGFYLCAWSARGNQPQHFGDGTRLSIL.

This rearrangement joins TRBV7-9 to TRBJ1-1; D call uncertain. Per germline, CDR1 SEHNR and CDR2 FQNEAQ (reference sequence). Trimming took off 2 bases at V and 4 bases at J, with 11 bases between the two ends. The CDR3 totals 14 residues. The CDR3 protein is CASSLRSPGTEAFF. In nucleotides, the CDR3 is TGTGCCAGCAGCTTAAGGTCTCCGGGCACTGAAGCTTTCTTT.

This clone was found a few times. The rearrangement links TRBV29-1 to TRBJ2-2; D remains ambiguous. CDR1 is SQVTM, CDR2 ANQGSEA, per germline. V was cut by 3 bases and J by 1 base, with 6 bases left in between. The CDR3 contains 13 residues. CDR3 nucleotides: TGCAGCGTTGATACAGTGAACACCGGGGAGCTGTTTTTT. It codes for CSVDTVNTGELFF.

J is TRBJ2-1 and V is TRBV9; TRBD1 agrees at 9 bases. Germline V gene data show CDR1 as SGDLS and CDR2 as YYNGEE. The CDR3 covers 16 residues. V shed 4 bases and J 0 bases; nucleotides not matched to a gene: 5. The CDR3 DNA follows: TGTGCCAGCAGCAAGGACAGGGGTAACTCCTACAATGAGCAGTTCTTC. Translating it yields CASSKDRGNSYNEQFF.

The CDR3, as DNA: TGTGCCAGCAGAGGGGGAGGTTTGGGATACGATGAAAAACTGTTTTTT. This encodes CASRGGGLGYDEKLFF. The chain employs TRBV28 and TRBJ1-4, with D possibly being TRBD1 (6 bases). The CDR3 runs 16 residues. Germline V gives CDR1 MDHEN, CDR2 SYDVKM. Trimming cost V 6 bases and J 6 bases, with 20 bases left between them. Complete variable domain (other parts from reference TRBV28 and TRBJ1-4): DVKVTQSSRYLVKRTGEKVFLECVQDMDHENMFWYRQDPGLGLRLIYFSYDVKMKEKGDIPEGYSVSREKKERFSLILESASTNQTSMYLCASRGGGLGYDEKLFFGSGTQLSVL.

This clone was seen only a few times. V usage is TRBV27 and J usage is TRBJ2-5; the match to TRBD2 covers 8 bases. V gave up 6 bases and J gave up 0 bases; unmatched junction bases: 9. Germline CDR1 reads MNHEY; CDR2 reads SMNVEV (reference sequence). The CDR3 consists of 16 residues. The CDR3 protein is CASRISGSPYQETQYF. CDR3 DNA: TGTGCCAGCAGAATCAGCGGGAGCCCTTACCAAGAGACCCAGTACTTC.

This clone turned up a few times. This chain links TRBV2 with TRBJ1-1, with D possibly being TRBD1 (6 bases). This CDR3 is built from 13 residues. CDR1 SNHLY and CDR2 FYNNEI come from the germline V gene. Between the trimmed V and J ends, which lost 3 bases and 6 bases, there was a span of 11 bases. CDR3 protein: CASSEGGAPEAFF. The CDR3 bases are TGTGCCAGCAGTGAGGGGGGGGCCCCTGAAGCTTTCTTT. Complete variable domain (other parts from reference TRBV2 and TRBJ1-1): EPEVTQTPSHQVTQMGQEVILRCVPISNHLYFYWYRQILGQKVEFLVSFYNNEISEKSEIFDDQFSVERPDGSNFTLKIRSTKLEDSAMYFCASSEGGAPEAFFGQGTRLTVV.

This clone was detected a few times. CDR3 nucleotide sequence: TGCGCCAGCAGCCAGGTCCGGGACAGGGGCTACGAGCAGTACTTC. Amino acid sequence: CASSQVRDRGYEQYF. This rearrangement joins TRBV4-1 to TRBJ2-7, with 10 nucleotides matching TRBD1. CDR1 is MGHRA and CDR2 is YSYEKL in the germline V gene. Unmatched junction bases numbered 5, after V lost 3 bases and J lost 3 bases. The CDR3 totals 15 residues.

This clone was counted between two and nine times. The chain joins TRBV25-1 to TRBJ2-2; 7 bases align to TRBD1. Germline loops: CDR1 MGHDK, CDR2 SYGVNS. Unmatched junction bases numbered 14, after V lost 4 bases and J lost 6 bases. CDR3 length: 17 residues. Written as DNA, the CDR3 is TGTGCCAGCAGTGCGTGGCCGACAGGGACCTCGGCCGGGGAGCTGTTTTTT. It codes for CASSAWPTGTSAGELFF.

The chain recombines TRBV9 with TRBJ2-3; TRBD2 is a possible D gene (5 bases). Per the germline V gene, CDR1 is SGDLS and CDR2 is YYNGEE. V was cut by 0 bases and J by 4 bases, with 9 bases left in between. The CDR3 loop spans 14 amino acids. CDR3: CASSVGVEADTQYF. The DNA of the CDR3 is TGTGCCAGCAGCGTAGGGGTGGAGGCAGATACGCAGTATTTT.

Only a few counts were recorded for this clone. The rearrangement links TRBV29-1 to TRBJ1-1; the D gene is possibly TRBD1 (5 bases). Germline assignment: CDR1 SQVTM and CDR2 ANQGSEA. The CDR3 length is 12 residues. V was trimmed by 4 bases and J by 3 bases, leaving 9 bases between them. CDR3 sequence reads: CSVVRDDTEAFF. CDR3 DNA sequence: TGCAGCGTTGTAAGGGACGACACTGAAGCTTTCTTT.

A few counts support this clone. This CDR3 reads CASSLEEGTGMRDEQYF. For the CDR3, the DNA is TGTGCCAGCAGCTTGGAAGAGGGGACAGGCATGAGGGACGAGCAGTACTTC. The chain links TRBV7-2 to TRBJ2-7, with 8 bases matching TRBD1. This CDR3 has 17 residues. V was pared by 3 bases and J by 5 bases, with 15 bases of the junction left unmatched. Germline V lookup: CDR1 SGHTA, CDR2 FQGNSA.

The chain is built from TRBV9 and TRBJ1-3; D gene unclear. The CDR3 has 16 residues. V shed 4 bases and J shed 2 bases, with 16 bases lying between them. Germline V lookup: CDR1 SGDLS, CDR2 YYNGEE. For the CDR3, the DNA is TGTGCCAGCAGCCCAAGGACGGATCTCGCTGGAAACACCATATATTTT. It translates to CASSPRTDLAGNTIYF. Full variable domain (remainder filled in from reference TRBV9 and TRBJ1-3): DSGVTQTPKHLITATGQRVTLRCSPRSGDLSVYWYQQSLDQGLQFLIQYYNGEERAKGNILERFSAQQFPDLHSELNLSSLELGDSALYFCASSPRTDLAGNTIYFGEGSWLTVV.

This clone occurred a few times. The CDR3: CASSLSTGGDEQYF. The CDR3 DNA sequence: TGTGCCAGCAGTTTATCAACAGGGGGGGACGAGCAGTACTTC. The V and J genes are TRBV28 and TRBJ2-7, with TRBD1 as a possible D gene (8 bases). The V gene's germline CDR1 is MDHEN and CDR2 SYDVKM. V gave up 1 base and J gave up 5 bases, with 12 bases separating them. This CDR3 has 14 amino acids.

The CDR3 reads CASSLAGPEYGYTF. The CDR3 DNA reads as TGTGCCAGCAGCTTGGCCGGGCCGGAATATGGCTACACCTTC. The chain joins TRBV5-4 to TRBJ1-2; D unclear. The V and J ends lost 0 bases and 5 bases respectively, with 11 bases between them. This CDR3 region has 14 residues. CDR1 SGHNT and CDR2 YYREEE come from the germline V gene (reference sequence).

This chain uses TRBV19 with TRBJ1-2, with TRBD1 as a possible D gene (6 bases). Germline loops: CDR1 LNHDA, CDR2 SQIVND (reference sequence). Trimming removed 4 bases at V and 4 bases at J, with 10 bases between. The CDR3 spans 13 residues. CDR3 residues: CASSTTGLYGYTF. The DNA for the CDR3 is TGTGCCAGTAGTACCACAGGGCTCTATGGCTACACCTTC. Based on the CDR3 plus reference TRBV19 and TRBJ1-2, the full variable domain is DGGITQSPKYLFRKEGQNVTLSCEQNLNHDAMYWYRQDPGQGLRLIYYSQIVNDFQKGDIAEGYSVSREKKESFPLTVTSAQKNPTAFYLCASSTTGLYGYTFGSGTRLTVV.

This chain links TRBV11-2 with TRBJ2-2, with D unresolved. The CDR3 consists of 15 residues. V lost 1 base and J lost 7, with 13 bases in between. The germline V gene has CDR1 SGHAT and CDR2 FQNNGV. Here the CDR3 reads CASSLAPEPGGELFF. In DNA, the CDR3 is TGTGCCAGCAGCTTAGCCCCCGAGCCGGGCGGGGAGCTGTTTTTT.

The CDR3 sequence: CASSLGGTRGGAFF. CDR3 in DNA: TGTGCCAGCAGCTTAGGCGGGACACGGGGAGGGGCTTTCTTT. The chain has TRBV7-2 and TRBJ1-1, with D possibly TRBD1 on 6 matching bases. V lost 1 base, J lost 11 bases, and 17 bases lay in between. The CDR3 extends over 14 amino acids. From germline, CDR1 is SGHTA and CDR2 FQGNSA. The full variable domain, in which reference TRBV7-2 and TRBJ1-1 provide the parts outside the CDR3, is GAGVSQSPSNKVTEKGKDVELRCDPISGHTALYWYRQSLGQGLEFLIYFQGNSAPDKSGLPSDRFSAERTGGSVSTLTIQRTQQEDSAVYLCASSLGGTRGGAFFGQGTRLTVV.

This clone was seen a few times. The chain combines TRBV25-1 with TRBJ1-2; D ambiguous. The germline V gene encodes CDR1 MGHDK and CDR2 SYGVNS. There are 15 residues in the CDR3. Trimming removed 2 bases at V and 8 bases at J, with 18 bases between. The CDR3 nucleotides read TGTGCCAGCAGTGAACGGACGGTCCTTCCTTACGGCTACACCTTC. Its translation is CASSERTVLPYGYTF.

In this sample, this clone turned up a few times. The chain carries TRBV5-4 and TRBJ2-3, with D possibly TRBD2 on 5 matching bases. Germline values: CDR1 SGHNT, CDR2 YYREEE (reference sequence). V gave up 4 bases and J gave up 1 base, with 13 bases separating them. The CDR3 consists of 15 residues. In nucleotides, the CDR3 is TGTGCCAGCAGCCAGCGGTTGTCTGGCACAGATACGCAGTATTTT. Protein sequence: CASSQRLSGTDTQYF.

The chain joins TRBV30 to TRBJ2-6, with a tentative D call TRBD2 (5 bases). The V and J ends lost 3 bases and 3 bases respectively, with 12 bases between them. The CDR3 consists of 15 residues. Germline CDR1 GTSNPN, CDR2 SVGIG (reference sequence). CDR3 DNA: TGTGCCTGGAGCCCAGCCGGACTTGGGGCCAACGTCCTGACTTTC. This codes for CAWSPAGLGANVLTF.